Listed below are T cell receptor beta chains from one sample, sequenced in a study of shared clonotypes between healthy human individuals. Only in-frame clones appear in the TCRdb table, and some are missing; sequencing was by immunoSEQ multiplex PCR. The sample comprises about 320,000 clones, roughly 84% of which are singletons, and around 15% rests with the top ten. The sequenced material came from memory CD8+ T cells sorted from blood. The origin of the receptors is a man younger than 35 in good health. The CDR3 runs from the conserved cysteine through the conserved F or W. A D gene is named only where the DNA matches it firmly. Rows may omit the clone size; those that give it use once, few, many or a size class.

D gene	V gene	clone size	J gene	CDR3 DNA	CDR3 protein
TRBD1	TRBV7-8	-	TRBJ2-2	TGTGCCAGCAGCCCGAAGGGCAGGGGGCGGGATGACGGGGAGCTGTTTTTT	CASSPKGRGRDDGELFF
TRBD1	TRBV7-8	-	TRBJ1-2	TGTGCCAGCAGCCTGGACAGGGACGCAGTCGCAATCTATGGCTACACCTTC	CASSLDRDAVAIYGYTF
TRBD1	TRBV13	-	TRBJ2-3	TGTGCCAGCAGCGACCGGGACAGGGGATACACAGATACGCAGTATTTT	CASSDRDRGYTDTQYF
-	TRBV5-1	-	TRBJ2-7	TGCGCCAGCAGCTTGGACCGACTGAGCTCCTACGAGCAGTACTTC	CASSLDRLSSYEQYF
TRBD1	TRBV13	once	TRBJ1-3	TGTGCCAGCAGCAAGGGACAGGGGGCTCTAGGGTCTGGAAACACCATATATTTT	CASSKGQGALGSGNTIYF
TRBD2	TRBV25-1	-	TRBJ2-3	TGTGCCAGCAGTGAACGGGCGGGGGGGACAGATACGCAGTATTTT	CASSERAGGTDTQYF
TRBD1	TRBV23-1	-	TRBJ1-2	TGCGCCACCCGGGACAGGGCAAACTATGGCTACACCTTC	CATRDRANYGYTF
-	TRBV27	-	TRBJ1-1	TGTGCCAGCAGTTTATACGGCCCCGGCAGAGGCAGGGAGAACACTGAAGCTTTCTTT	CASSLYGPGRGRENTEAFF
TRBD2	TRBV7-8	-	TRBJ2-7	TGTGCCAGCAGCTCGGAGGGACTAGCGGGAGGCCATCCCTACGAGCAGTACTTC	CASSSEGLAGGHPYEQYF
-	TRBV5-6	-	TRBJ2-7	TGTGCCAGCAGCCTCGAACAGGGCACCTACGAGCAGTACTTC	CASSLEQGTYEQYF
-	TRBV27	once	TRBJ2-3	TGTGCCAGCAGTTTTCTTGCTAGCACAGATACGCAGTATTTT	CASSFLASTDTQYF
-	TRBV5-1	-	TRBJ1-1	TGCGCCAGCAGCTTAATAAGGACGGACACTGAAGCTTTCTTT	CASSLIRTDTEAFF
TRBD2	TRBV14	-	TRBJ2-7	TGTGCCAGCAGGCATTCCCCCGGGACTAGATTGAGGTACGAGCAGTACTTC	CASRHSPGTRLRYEQYF
-	TRBV11-2	-	TRBJ2-1	TGTGCCAGCAGCTTCACAGGGGAGGCGGCATGGACCTACAATGAGCAGTTCTTC	CASSFTGEAAWTYNEQFF
-	TRBV10-3	-	TRBJ2-1	TGTGCCATCAGTGTTCAGCGGGCTTACAATGAGCAGTTCTTC	CAISVQRAYNEQFF
TRBD1	TRBV11-1	-	TRBJ1-1	TGTGCCAGCAGTTTAGGGACAGGGGGCGCCTACCTTGAAGCTTTCTTT	CASSLGTGGAYLEAFF
-	TRBV13	-	TRBJ2-2	TGTGCCAGCAGCTTAGGGGCTAGGTTCTCCGGGGAGCTGTTTTTT	CASSLGARFSGELFF
-	TRBV20-1	-	TRBJ2-7	TGCAGTGCTGTCCCCCACGAGCAGTACTTC	CSAVPHEQYF
-	TRBV7-9	-	TRBJ1-3	TGTGCCAGCACCCGGGGACGCGGAAACACCATATATTTT	CASTRGRGNTIYF
-	TRBV7-8	once	TRBJ2-7	TGTGCCAGCAGACAAACAGGGATCGAGCAGTACTTC	CASRQTGIEQYF
-	TRBV6-1	-	TRBJ2-7	TGTGCCAGCAGTGAAGGTCAGGCGAGCGGAGAGCAGTACTTC	CASSEGQASGEQYF
-	TRBV27	few	TRBJ2-3	TGTGCCAGCAGGTCCGGGTCCTCAGATACGCAGTATTTT	CASRSGSSDTQYF
-	TRBV11-2	-	TRBJ2-3	TGTGCCAGCAGCTTATGGATCGGACAGTCTAGCACAGATACGCAGTATTTT	CASSLWIGQSSTDTQYF
TRBD2	TRBV5-1	once	TRBJ2-3	TGCGCCAGCAGCCCAGGACTAGCGGGAGGGCCCGAGAGCACAGATACGCAGTATTTT	CASSPGLAGGPESTDTQYF
-	TRBV7-8	-	TRBJ1-1	TGTGCCAGCAGCTTATTTAGCACTGAAGCTTTCTTT	CASSLFSTEAFF
-	TRBV27	-	TRBJ2-1	TGTGCCAGCGGCCTAGCGTGGGGTTACACATACAATGAGCAGTTCTTC	CASGLAWGYTYNEQFF
-	TRBV5-1	-	TRBJ1-5	TGCGCCAGCAGCTTGGACTTTCGCAATCAGCCCCAGCATTTT	CASSLDFRNQPQHF
TRBD1	TRBV7-9	-	TRBJ2-7	TGTGCCAGCAGGGAATCCGGGACAGGGGACTACGAGCAGTACTTC	CASRESGTGDYEQYF
TRBD2	TRBV5-6	-	TRBJ2-7	TGTGCCAGCACCTCCGGCGGGAGAATCAACGAGCAGTACTTC	CASTSGGRINEQYF
-	TRBV5-4	-	TRBJ2-7	TGTGCCAGCAGCTTGGCCCCCCCGGGGGGCTACTCCTACGAGCAGTACTTC	CASSLAPPGGYSYEQYF
-	TRBV2	-	TRBJ1-1	TGTGCCAGCAGTGGAACCGCTTGGGCTGAAGCTTTCTTT	CASSGTAWAEAFF
-	TRBV5-1	-	TRBJ2-3	TGCGCCAGCAGCTTACCTTGGACGTATGAATTAGATACGCAGTATTTT	CASSLPWTYELDTQYF
TRBD2	TRBV5-1	-	TRBJ2-1	TGCGCCAGCAGCTTGGGGACTAGCGGGAACAATGAGCAGTTCTTC	CASSLGTSGNNEQFF
-	TRBV5-1	few	TRBJ2-3	TGCGCCAGCAGCTTGGAAGGGGGAGTAGCAGATACGCAGTATTTT	CASSLEGGVADTQYF
-	TRBV27	-	TRBJ1-5	TGTGCCAGCAGTACCCTCGGGGGCGGCGATCAGCCCCAGCATTTT	CASSTLGGGDQPQHF
-	TRBV5-4	-	TRBJ2-1	TGTGCCAGCAGCTGGGGCGGGTTACACAATGAGCAGTTCTTC	CASSWGGLHNEQFF
-	TRBV7-9	-	TRBJ2-2	TGCGCCAGCAGACAAGCTCGGCACCCCACCGGGGAGCTGTTTTTT	CASRQARHPTGELFF
-	TRBV5-8	-	TRBJ2-5	TGTGCCAGCAGCACCGGGACGTACCAAGAGACCCAGTACTTC	CASSTGTYQETQYF
TRBD2	TRBV13	-	TRBJ2-5	TGTGCCAGCAGCTTAACGGGAGGGCCAGTAGAGACCCAGTACTTC	CASSLTGGPVETQYF
TRBD1	TRBV29-1	-	TRBJ1-2	TGCAGCGTTGTTAACCCTTACGGACAGGGAAAGTATGGCTACACCTTC	CSVVNPYGQGKYGYTF
-	TRBV27	-	TRBJ2-1	TGTGCCAGCAGTTTATTGTGGGAGTCCTTGAGCTCCTACAATGAGCAGTTCTTC	CASSLLWESLSSYNEQFF
TRBD2	TRBV9	-	TRBJ2-7	TGTGCCAGCAGCGTAGGACCTAGCGGGGAGCTGGAGCAGTACTTC	CASSVGPSGELEQYF
-	TRBV5-6	-	TRBJ2-6	TGTGCCAGCAGCTTCGGACTTTCTGGGGCCAACGTCCTGACTTTC	CASSFGLSGANVLTF
TRBD1	TRBV9	once	TRBJ1-2	TGTGCCAGCAGCGCACCCGCGGGACAGAACTATGGCTACACCTTC	CASSAPAGQNYGYTF
TRBD1	TRBV4-3	-	TRBJ1-2	TGCGCCAGCAGCCAAGGAATCGGACAGGGCGAGGGTGGCTACACCTTC	CASSQGIGQGEGGYTF
TRBD1	TRBV4-1	-	TRBJ2-7	TGCGCCAGCAGCCAATGGACAGGGGACGAGCAGTACTTC	CASSQWTGDEQYF
-	TRBV7-9	-	TRBJ2-5	TGTGCCAGCAGCCCGACTGGACTTATGGAGACCCAGTACTTC	CASSPTGLMETQYF
TRBD1	TRBV28	-	TRBJ1-3	TGTGCCAGCAGGTATACAGGGGGCCCTGGAAACACCATATATTTT	CASRYTGGPGNTIYF
-	TRBV9	many	TRBJ1-5	TGTGCCAGCAGCCCTGGCCTTTCTGTGTGGGATGGGGATCAGCCCCAGCATTTT	CASSPGLSVWDGDQPQHF
TRBD1	TRBV7-2	once	TRBJ1-1	TGTGCCAGCAGCACCACATCCGGACAGGGGGCTTACACTGAAGCTTTCTTT	CASSTTSGQGAYTEAFF
-	TRBV28	-	TRBJ2-5	TGTGCCAGCAGTTCGCCGGGGGAGACCCAGTACTTC	CASSSPGETQYF
-	TRBV11-2	-	TRBJ1-1	TGTGCCAGCAGCTTAGTATCTAGATGGTCAGGGCCGAACACTGAAGCTTTCTTT	CASSLVSRWSGPNTEAFF